Each of the 9 T cell receptor beta chains below was sequenced from the same sample in a study of immune cell composition in non-small cell lung cancer. Sequencing was performed with immunoSEQ multiplex PCR; in TCRdb, only in-frame clones are kept and a portion is missing. The table has around 4,500 clones, around 85% seen once. Sequencing was carried out using lung tumor tissue. These TCRs come from a human donor with non-small cell lung cancer.

The rearrangement joins TRBV18 to TRBJ2-3, with 10 bases identical to TRBD1. This CDR3 region has 16 residues. The junction had 4 bases not matched to a gene; V was cut back by 2 bases and J by 2 bases. Germline assignment: CDR1 KGHSH and CDR2 LQKENI. CDR3 in DNA: TGTGCCAGCTCACCATCCGGGACAGGGGCCACAGATACGCAGTATTTT. Protein product: CASSPSGTGATDTQYF. Using reference TRBV18 and TRBJ2-3 for the parts outside the CDR3, the full variable domain is NAGVMQNPRHLVRRRGQEARLRCSPMKGHSHVYWYRQLPEEGLKFMVYLQKENIIDESGMPKERFSAEFPKEGPSILRIQQVVRGDSAAYFCASSPSGTGATDTQYFGPGTRLTVL.

The chain joins TRBV9 to TRBJ2-7, with no clear D. The V end was cut by 4 bases, the J end by 4 bases, with 12 bases between. The V gene's germline CDR1 is SGDLS and CDR2 YYNGEE. The length of the CDR3 is 13 residues. DNA for the CDR3: TGTGCCAGCAGCCCCAGTGATGTTTACGAGCAGTACTTC. This gives the protein CASSPSDVYEQYF.

There are a few counts of this clone. This chain connects TRBV7-9 to TRBJ2-7; D possibly corresponds to TRBD2 (6 bases). Per germline, CDR1 SEHNR and CDR2 FQNEAQ (reference sequence). The CDR3 totals 17 residues. V lost 5 bases, J lost 0 bases, and 20 bases lay in between. The CDR3 nucleotides read TGTGCCAGCAGCCTCGGCTCCGGGACTGGCTCCTCCTACGAGCAGTACTTC. It yields the protein CASSLGSGTGSSYEQYF.

V and J are TRBV11-2 and TRBJ1-1; TRBD1 matches 7 bases. CDR1 SGHAT and CDR2 FQNNGV come from the germline V gene. CDR3 size: 16 residues. V was clipped by 5 bases and J by 1 base; unmatched bases: 10. For the CDR3, the DNA is TGTGCCAGCAGCCTATCCCCGGCAGGGGGGAACACTGAAGCTTTCTTT. This translates into CASSLSPAGGNTEAFF. The full variable domain, with the rest looked up from reference TRBV11-2 and TRBJ1-1, is EAGVAQSPRYKIIEKRQSVAFWCNPISGHATLYWYQQILGQGPKLLIQFQNNGVVDDSQLPKDRFSAERLKGVDSTLKIQPAKLEDSAVYLCASSLSPAGGNTEAFFGQGTRLTVV.

The gene calls are TRBV5-6 and TRBJ1-1; TRBD1 aligns across 9 bases. Trimming cost V 10 bases and J 5 bases; bases outside gene matches: 15. The CDR3 is 15 residues long. Germline-derived CDR1 and CDR2 are SGHDT and YYEEEE. CDR3 DNA sequence: TGTGCCGTACATTGGCCGGGACAGGGTACGACTGAAGCTTTCTTT. This encodes CAVHWPGQGTTEAFF.

The gene calls are TRBV15 and TRBJ2-3; 8 bases map to TRBD1. CDR3 length equals 14 residues. The trim removed 5 bases at V and 2 bases at J, leaving 3 bases unmatched. Germline V gene data show CDR1 as LNHNV and CDR2 as YYDKDF (reference sequence). The CDR3 is CATSVDRDTDTQYF. CDR3 bases: TGTGCCACCAGCGTGGACAGGGACACAGATACGCAGTATTTT.

V usage is TRBV13 and J usage is TRBJ2-1; D is unresolved. This CDR3 has 15 residues. V was trimmed by 2 bases and J by 0 bases, leaving 8 bases between them. CDR1 and CDR2 (germline): PRHDT, FYEKMQ (reference sequence). The CDR3: CASSLPASSYNEQFF. In DNA form, the CDR3 reads TGTGCCAGCAGCTTACCGGCTAGCTCCTACAATGAGCAGTTCTTC.

This clone was found once. The V and J genes are TRBV9 and TRBJ2-1; 7 nucleotides align to TRBD1. Germline CDR1 is SGDLS and CDR2 is YYNGEE. V shed 2 bases and J 4 bases; nucleotides not matched to a gene: 3. The CDR3 consists of 14 residues. The CDR3 sequence is CASSVLGQYNEQFF. DNA of the CDR3: TGTGCCAGCAGCGTGTTGGGACAGTACAATGAGCAGTTCTTC.

J is TRBJ1-4 and V is TRBV19; 7 positions match TRBD1. With 3 bases clipped from V and 5 bases from J, the junction kept 3 bases outside the gene matches. Germline assignment: CDR1 LNHDA and CDR2 SQIVND (reference sequence). The CDR3 runs 14 residues. CDR3 nucleotide sequence: TGTGCCAGTAGTATGGGACAGTTGAATGAAAAACTGTTTTTT. This gives the protein CASSMGQLNEKLFF.